This record concerns one T cell receptor beta chain sequence. This entry belongs to a study of blood T cell repertoires in COVID-19. Study summary: Sites in the United States, Italy and Spain provided acute and convalescent COVID-19 samples. The analysed material was cDNA or gDNA that came from T cells, B-cell-depleted T cells, or PBMCs.

In the source study's methods: Estimates of nucleated cell counts were drawn from the amplification of reference gene primers. The protocol was immunoSEQ multiplex PCR, while the TCRdb copy is restricted to in-frame clones and leaves out a portion. V, J and clone size are those of that table, while D and trimming were read from the DNA. The table includes approximately 160,000 clones, 70% to 90% detected once. V trimming: 4 bases; J trimming: 1 base; junction bases outside the gene matches: 3. This CDR3 spans 14 amino acids. Germline loops: CDR1 SGHRS, CDR2 YFSETQ. The V call is TRBV5-1, the J call TRBJ1-1, with 8 positions matching TRBD1. The specimen was peripheral blood. The receptor's source is a man aged 55 to 70 who had recovered from COVID-19. CDR3 sequence reads: CASSRGQGNTEAFF. CDR3 DNA: TGCGCCAGCAGCAGAGGACAGGGGAACACTGAAGCTTTCTTT.